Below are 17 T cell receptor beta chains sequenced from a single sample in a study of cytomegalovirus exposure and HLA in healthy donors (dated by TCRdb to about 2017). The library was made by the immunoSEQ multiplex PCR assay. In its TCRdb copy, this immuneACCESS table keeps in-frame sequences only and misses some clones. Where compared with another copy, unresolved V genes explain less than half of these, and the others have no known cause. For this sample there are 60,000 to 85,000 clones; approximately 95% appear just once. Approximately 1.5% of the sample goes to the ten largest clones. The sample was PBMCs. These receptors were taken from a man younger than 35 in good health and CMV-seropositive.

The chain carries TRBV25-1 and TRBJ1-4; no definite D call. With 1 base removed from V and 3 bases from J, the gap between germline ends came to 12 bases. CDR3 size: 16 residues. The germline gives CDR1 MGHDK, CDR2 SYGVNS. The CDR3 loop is CASSELLGRSNEKLFF. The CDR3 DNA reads TGTGCCAGCAGTGAATTGTTGGGCCGCTCTAATGAAAAACTGTTTTTT.

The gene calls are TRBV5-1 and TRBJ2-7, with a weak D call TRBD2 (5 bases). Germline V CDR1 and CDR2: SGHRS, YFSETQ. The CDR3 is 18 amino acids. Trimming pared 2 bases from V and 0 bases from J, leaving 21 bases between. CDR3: CASSFDLTRAGFSYEQYF. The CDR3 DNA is TGCGCCAGCAGCTTTGACCTTACTAGGGCGGGTTTCTCCTACGAGCAGTACTTC.

CDR3: CAWSEGGPSGTDTQYF. In DNA, the CDR3 is TGTGCCTGGAGTGAGGGAGGGCCCTCGGGCACAGATACGCAGTATTTT. J is TRBJ2-3 and V is TRBV30, with 7 bases aligning to TRBD2. The CDR3 totals 16 residues. Germline CDR1 and CDR2: GTSNPN and SVGIG (reference sequence). J was trimmed by 1 base and V by 1 base; bases with no gene match: 8.

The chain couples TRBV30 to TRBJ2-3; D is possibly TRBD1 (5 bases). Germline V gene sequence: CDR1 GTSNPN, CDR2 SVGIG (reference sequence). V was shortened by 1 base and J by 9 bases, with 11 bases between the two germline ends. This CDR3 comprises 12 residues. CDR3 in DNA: TGTGCCTGGAGTGACAACTGGGGCACGCAGTATTTT. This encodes CAWSDNWGTQYF.

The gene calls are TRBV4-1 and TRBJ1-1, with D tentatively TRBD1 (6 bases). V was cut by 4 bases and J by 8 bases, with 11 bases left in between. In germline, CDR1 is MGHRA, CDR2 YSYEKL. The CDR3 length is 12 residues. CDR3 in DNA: TGCGCCAGCAGCCCCCCCGACAGGGAAGCTTTCTTT. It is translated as CASSPPDREAFF.

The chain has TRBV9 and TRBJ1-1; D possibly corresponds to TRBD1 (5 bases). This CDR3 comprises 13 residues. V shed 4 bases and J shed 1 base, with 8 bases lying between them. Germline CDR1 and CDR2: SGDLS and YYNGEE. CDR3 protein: CASSWGRNTEAFF. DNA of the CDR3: TGTGCCAGCAGCTGGGGCCGGAACACTGAAGCTTTCTTT.

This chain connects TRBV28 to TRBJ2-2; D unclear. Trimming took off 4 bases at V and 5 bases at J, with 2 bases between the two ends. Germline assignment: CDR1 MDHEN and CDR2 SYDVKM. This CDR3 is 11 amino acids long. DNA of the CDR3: TGTGCCAGCAGTTCGACCGGGGAGCTGTTTTTT. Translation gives CASSSTGELFF.

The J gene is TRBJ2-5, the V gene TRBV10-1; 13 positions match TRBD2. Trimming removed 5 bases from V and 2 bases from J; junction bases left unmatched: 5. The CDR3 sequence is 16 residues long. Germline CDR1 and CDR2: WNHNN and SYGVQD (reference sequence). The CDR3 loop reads CASSPGTSGNQETQYF. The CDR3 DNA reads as TGCGCCAGCAGTCCCGGGACTAGCGGGAATCAAGAGACCCAGTACTTC.

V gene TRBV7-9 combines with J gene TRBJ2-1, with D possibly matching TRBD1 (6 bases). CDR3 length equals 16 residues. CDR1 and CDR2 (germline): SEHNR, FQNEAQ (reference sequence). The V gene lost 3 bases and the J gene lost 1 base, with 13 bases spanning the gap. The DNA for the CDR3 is TGTGCCAGCAGCTTGGCCCGGGGACATTCCTACAATGAGCAGTTCTTC. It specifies CASSLARGHSYNEQFF.

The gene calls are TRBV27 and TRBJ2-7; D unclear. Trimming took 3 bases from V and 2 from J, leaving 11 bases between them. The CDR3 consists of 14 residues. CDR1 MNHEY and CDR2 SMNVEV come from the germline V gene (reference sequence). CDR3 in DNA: TGTGCCAGCAGTTTCCTCGACTCCCCCTACGAGCAGTACTTC. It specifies CASSFLDSPYEQYF.

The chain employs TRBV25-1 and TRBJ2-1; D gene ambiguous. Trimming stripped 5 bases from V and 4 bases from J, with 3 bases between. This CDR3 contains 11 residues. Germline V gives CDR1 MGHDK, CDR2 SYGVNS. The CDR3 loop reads CASSSYNEQFF. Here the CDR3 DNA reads TGTGCCAGCAGTTCATACAATGAGCAGTTCTTC.

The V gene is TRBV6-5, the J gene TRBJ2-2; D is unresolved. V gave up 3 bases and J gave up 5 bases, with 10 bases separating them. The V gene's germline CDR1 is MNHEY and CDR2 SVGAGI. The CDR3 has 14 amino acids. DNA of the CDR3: TGTGCCAGCAGTTATGTTTTTGAGACCGGGGAGCTGTTTTTT. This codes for CASSYVFETGELFF.

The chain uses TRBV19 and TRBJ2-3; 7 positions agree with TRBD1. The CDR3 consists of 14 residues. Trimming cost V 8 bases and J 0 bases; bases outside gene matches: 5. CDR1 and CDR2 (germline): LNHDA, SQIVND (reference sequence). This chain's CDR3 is CASGDRASTDTQYF. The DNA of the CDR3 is TGTGCCAGTGGTGACAGGGCTAGCACAGATACGCAGTATTTT.

The CDR3 spells CASSLGASGGLGEETQYF. The CDR3 DNA follows: TGCGCCAGCAGCTTGGGTGCCTCCGGAGGACTAGGAGAAGAGACCCAGTACTTC. This chain joins TRBV5-1 and TRBJ2-5; 7 positions match TRBD2. The ends lost 0 bases at V and 3 bases at J; junction bases unmatched: 14. The CDR3 is 18 residues long. CDR1 and CDR2 (germline): SGHRS, YFSETQ.

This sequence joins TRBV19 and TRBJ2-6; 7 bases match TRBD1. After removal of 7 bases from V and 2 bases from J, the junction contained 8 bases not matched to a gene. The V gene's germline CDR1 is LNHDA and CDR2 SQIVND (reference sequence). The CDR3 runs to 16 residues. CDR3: CASTHTDRAGANVLTF. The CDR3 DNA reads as TGTGCCAGTACCCACACCGACAGGGCTGGGGCCAACGTCCTGACTTTC.

CDR3 region: CASNRLANPLVDNEQFF. CDR3 nucleotides: TGTGCCAGCAACCGACTAGCCAACCCCCTCGTGGACAATGAGCAGTTCTTC. The chain uses TRBV9 and TRBJ2-1; 7 bases are shared with TRBD2. V was pared by 6 bases and J by 5 bases, with 17 bases of the junction left unmatched. The length of the CDR3 is 17 residues. Germline V gives CDR1 SGDLS, CDR2 YYNGEE.

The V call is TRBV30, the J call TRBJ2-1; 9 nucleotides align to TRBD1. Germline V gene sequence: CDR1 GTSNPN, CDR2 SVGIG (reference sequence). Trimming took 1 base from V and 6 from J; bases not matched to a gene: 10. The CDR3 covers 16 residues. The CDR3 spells CAWSGDRGYSSNEQFF. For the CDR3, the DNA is TGTGCCTGGAGTGGCGACAGGGGGTATAGTAGCAATGAGCAGTTCTTC. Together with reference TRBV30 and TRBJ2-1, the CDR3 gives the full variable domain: SQTIHQWPATLVQPVGSPLSLECTVEGTSNPNLYWYRQAAGRGLQLLFYSVGIGQISSEVPQNLSASRPQDRQFILSSKKLLLSDSGFYLCAWSGDRGYSSNEQFFGPGTRLTVL.